A single sample is the source of the 17 T cell receptor beta chains below, sequenced in a study of spatial heterogeneity in lung cancer. Time point of the sample: sample taken at primary tumor resection. Whole RNA, which was extracted from tumor, nontumor lung tissue or frozen PBMC, was sequenced without any cell sorting. Each CDR3 protein is one row after TCRdb ran MiXCR on the 5' RACE reads. The sample holds approximately 13,000 distinct CDR3 sequences; approximately 5% are singletons and the top ten take about 36%. Sequencing used lung tumor tissue, obtained at surgery. The receptors shown here come from a human donor with early-stage non-small cell lung cancer.

By frequency in the sample, this clonotype is medium-sized. This beta chain is an off-target read within a library intended for alpha chains, so its frequency means little. V gene TRBV6-5 combines with J gene TRBJ1-5; D might be TRBD1 (5 bases). CDR1 and CDR2 from the germline V gene are MNHEY and SVGAGI. V dropped 1 base and J dropped 7 bases, with 11 bases sitting between them. The CDR3 loop spans 14 amino acids. This CDR3 reads CASSYLGGDQPQHF. DNA for the CDR3: TGTGCCAGCAGTTACTTGGGGGGAGACCAGCCCCAGCATTTT.

This clonotype was observed many times. Because this beta chain is a stray read in a library intended to capture alpha chains, its abundance should not be given much weight. The chain carries TRBV6-1 and TRBJ1-3; D is undetermined. CDR1 is MNHNS and CDR2 is SASEGT in the germline V gene. V dropped 6 bases and J dropped 0 bases, with 9 bases sitting between them. CDR3 size: 14 residues. The CDR3 here is CASRAADSGNTIYF. The DNA of the CDR3 is TGTGCCAGCAGGGCGGCGGACTCTGGAAACACCATATATTTT.

This clonotype has ten or more counts. Since the library was made to target alpha chains, this beta chain is a stray read and its abundance is not meaningful. This rearrangement joins TRBV29-1 to TRBJ1-1; D might be TRBD1 (6 bases). V shed 7 bases and J shed 5 bases, with 17 bases lying between them. Germline CDR1 and CDR2: SQVTM and ANQGSEA. The CDR3 covers 13 residues. Written as DNA, the CDR3 is TGCAGCGCCGGATCGGGGGGGCAGACTGAAGCTTTCTTT. Translation: CSAGSGGQTEAFF.

This clonotype was observed many times. The library was designed around alpha chains, so this beta chain is a stray read whose abundance carries little weight. The V gene is TRBV29-1, the J gene TRBJ1-2, with D possibly being TRBD1 (5 bases). V was clipped by 2 bases and J by 8 bases, with 12 bases between them. CDR1 and CDR2 (germline): SQVTM, ANQGSEA. This CDR3 is built from 12 residues. In DNA, the CDR3 is TGCAGCGTTGAAAGCGGGGGGTACGGCTACACCTTC. It is translated as CSVESGGYGYTF.

This clonotype was observed at least ten times. Because the library targeted alpha chains, this beta chain is an off-target read whose size means little. CDR3 loop: CASSYSRGAGGTQYF. The CDR3 bases are TGTGCCAGCAGTTACTCGAGGGGGGCCGGTGGTACGCAGTATTTT. V and J are TRBV6-5 and TRBJ2-3; the D call may be TRBD1 or TRBD2 (6 bases each). V lost 0 bases, J lost 8 bases, and 15 bases lay in between. CDR1 is MNHEY and CDR2 is SVGAGI in the germline V gene. The CDR3 runs 15 residues.

As concerns this clonotype: Being off target in a library aimed at alpha chains, this beta chain has a size of little meaning. The genes are TRBV7-2 and TRBJ1-2; D possibly corresponds to TRBD1 (6 bases). This CDR3 contains 16 residues. Germline V CDR1 and CDR2: SGHTA, FQGNSA. The V end was cut by 5 bases, the J end by 2 bases, with 18 bases between. CDR3 bases: TGTGCCAGCAGCCCCGAAACAAGGGGGGGGAACTATGGCTACACCTTC. Translated: CASSPETRGGNYGYTF.

The table lists this clonotype with many counts. This beta chain was picked up by a library intended for alpha chains and is off target, so its count carries little meaning. This chain joins TRBV29-1 and TRBJ1-2; D is unresolved. This CDR3 region has 11 residues. Germline V gene data show CDR1 as SQVTM and CDR2 as ANQGSEA. V was shortened by 4 bases and J by 6 bases, with 9 bases between the two germline ends. The CDR3 sequence is CSVAGGDGYTF. The CDR3 DNA reads TGCAGCGTTGCTGGTGGGGATGGCTACACCTTC.

In the case of this clonotype: The library was prepared for alpha chains; this beta chain is a stray read, so its frequency means little. The chain links TRBV9 to TRBJ2-3; D unclear. Trimming took 0 bases from V and 3 from J, leaving 14 bases between them. Germline assignment: CDR1 SGDLS and CDR2 YYNGEE. This CDR3 has 16 residues. CDR3 DNA sequence: TGTGCCAGCAGCGTAGCCGACGGCTTACTAACAGATACGCAGTATTTT. Amino acid sequence: CASSVADGLLTDTQYF.

Concerning this clonotype: This beta chain turned up in a library designed for alpha chains; as an off-target read, its abundance says little. V is TRBV27 and J is TRBJ1-1, with D perhaps TRBD1 (5 bases). The V end was cut by 4 bases, the J end by 4 bases, with 10 bases between. The CDR3 runs to 13 residues. Germline V gene lookup returns CDR1 MNHEY and CDR2 SMNVEV (reference sequence). The CDR3 loop reads CASSWRGSTEAFF. In nucleotides, the CDR3 is TGTGCCAGCAGTTGGAGGGGCAGCACTGAAGCTTTCTTT.

In this sample, this clonotype turned up many times. Within a library made for alpha chains, this beta chain is off target, and its count is uninformative. The CDR3 sequence: CSAPDQGNVDEQYF. CDR3 in DNA: TGCAGTGCTCCGGACCAGGGAAACGTCGACGAGCAGTACTTC. The rearrangement links TRBV20-1 to TRBJ2-7; D may be TRBD1 (5 bases). Trimming left V 5 bases short and J 5 bases short, with 19 bases between. CDR3 size: 14 residues. Looked up from germline, CDR1 is DFQATT and CDR2 is SNEGSKA (reference sequence).

The table lists this clonotype with many counts. For a library built for alpha chains, this beta chain is a stray read; little rests on its size. This chain joins TRBV20-1 and TRBJ1-1; D may be TRBD1 (6 bases). Germline values: CDR1 DFQATT, CDR2 SNEGSKA (reference sequence). The CDR3 contains 16 residues. Trimming shortened V by 2 bases and J by 3 bases, and 19 bases separated the two germline ends. Here the CDR3 reads CSARLPRGRLDTEAFF. CDR3 coding DNA: TGCAGTGCTAGATTGCCGCGGGGGCGCCTGGACACTGAAGCTTTCTTT.

This clonotype has ten or more counts. This beta chain appears as a stray read in a library generated for alpha chains; its size is not informative. The J gene is TRBJ1-5, the V gene TRBV15; possibly TRBD1 for D (5 bases). Germline-derived CDR1 and CDR2 are LNHNV and YYDKDF (reference sequence). CDR3 length: 15 amino acids. Trimming shortened V by 3 bases and J by 3 bases, and 12 bases separated the two germline ends. The CDR3 DNA is TGTGCCACCAGCAGTCCGAGTGGGGCCAATCAGCCCCAGCATTTT. This translates into CATSSPSGANQPQHF.

A word on this clonotype: This beta chain is a stray read from a library made for alpha chains; its abundance is not meaningful. The CDR3 nucleotides are TGCGCCAGCAGCTTGGCGGACGGGAATGAAAAACTGTTTTTT. Translated: CASSLADGNEKLFF. The chain links TRBV5-1 to TRBJ1-4; the D is unclear. Germline V gene lookup returns CDR1 SGHRS and CDR2 YFSETQ. V was shortened by 0 bases and J by 5 bases, with 8 bases between the two germline ends. This CDR3 contains 14 residues.

This clonotype was seen many times. For a library built for alpha chains, this beta chain is a stray read; little rests on its size. The V gene is TRBV12-3 or TRBV12-4, the J gene TRBJ1-2; 7 bases agree with TRBD1. The V and J ends lost 6 bases and 3 bases, in that order; junction bases with no gene match: 7. The CDR3 has 14 amino acids. CDR3 sequence (DNA): TGTGCCAGCAGACCCAGGGGGTCTGACTATGGCTACACCTTC. Protein: CASRPRGSDYGYTF.

This clonotype was seen more than once but under ten times. This beta chain came through as a stray read in a library set up for alpha chains, and its size says little. This rearrangement joins TRBV6-5 to TRBJ1-2; TRBD1 matches at 11 bases. Unmatched junction bases numbered 8, after V lost 5 bases and J lost 3 bases. Per the germline V gene, CDR1 is MNHEY and CDR2 is SVGAGI. The CDR3 extends over 16 amino acids. Here the CDR3 DNA reads TGTGCCAGCAGTGGATTTGGGACAGGGGGTGACTATGGCTACACCTTC. Translating it yields CASSGFGTGGDYGYTF.

This clonotype has ten or more counts. The library was designed around alpha chains, so this beta chain is a stray read whose abundance carries little weight. The chain has TRBV18 and TRBJ1-2; D call uncertain. V was pared by 4 bases and J by 1 base, with 10 bases between. Germline values: CDR1 KGHSH, CDR2 LQKENI. CDR3 size: 14 residues. CDR3 sequence: CASSRATVNYGYTF. The CDR3 DNA reads TGTGCCAGCTCACGAGCTACAGTTAACTATGGCTACACCTTC.

This clonotype was detected many times. The library was built for alpha chains, so this beta chain is an off-target read and its size means little. The chain couples TRBV27 to TRBJ1-5; D is perhaps TRBD1 (6 bases). The germline V gene encodes CDR1 MNHEY and CDR2 SMNVEV (reference sequence). The CDR3 runs to 15 residues. The V and J ends lost 6 bases and 0 bases respectively, with 12 bases between them. The CDR3 loop is CASRIGTNSNQPQHF. The CDR3 DNA reads as TGTGCCAGCAGAATCGGGACAAATAGCAATCAGCCCCAGCATTTT.